Listed here are 16 T cell receptor beta chains from one sample, sequenced in a study of T-cell memory formation after mild COVID-19. A single record per CDR3 protein comes from TCRdb applying MiXCR to the 5' RACE reads. Of approximately 410,000 distinct CDR3 sequences in the sample, more than 20% are singletons; the top ten hold about 12%. Sequencing used PBMCs or a T cell subset sorted from them (not recorded which). The receptors originated from an adult woman who had mild COVID-19 (a few samples of this study predate the infection). Cell type and time point are not known.

This clonotype appeared a few times. The chain couples TRBV19 to TRBJ2-1; TRBD2 agrees at 10 bases. V lost 1 base and J lost 8; bases outside the gene matches: 11. In germline, CDR1 is LNHDA, CDR2 SQIVND (reference sequence). The CDR3 is made up of 17 amino acids. CDR3 coding DNA: TGTGCCAGTAGTATAGGGGCACTAGCGGGGCAATATCATGAGCAGTTCTTC. Amino acid sequence: CASSIGALAGQYHEQFF.

This clonotype was picked up a small number of times. The J gene is TRBJ2-7, the V gene TRBV12-3 or TRBV12-4; a possible D gene is TRBD1 (7 bases). This CDR3 is 14 amino acids long. V was pared by 3 bases and J by 4 bases, with 13 bases between. The CDR3 here is CASSLQGGRYEQYF. The CDR3 DNA reads as TGTGCCAGCAGTTTGCAGGGGGGCCGATACGAGCAGTACTTC.

This clonotype was detected a few times. The chain carries TRBV12-3 or TRBV12-4 and TRBJ2-3, with D perhaps matching TRBD1 (6 bases). CDR3 size: 13 residues. V lost 7 bases to trimming and J lost 7 bases, with 15 bases between them. The CDR3 region has the DNA TGTGCCAGCACTGACGTAGGGGGTCATACGCAGTATTTT. It yields the protein CASTDVGGHTQYF.

This clonotype has more than one count but fewer than ten. The chain joins TRBV12-3 or TRBV12-4 to TRBJ1-5, with D uncertain. Trimming shortened V by 2 bases and J by 5 bases, and 16 bases separated the two germline ends. The CDR3 spans 16 residues. The CDR3 region is CASSLIEGASDQPQHF. As DNA, the CDR3 is TGTGCCAGCAGTTTAATTGAGGGAGCCTCCGATCAGCCCCAGCATTTT.

This sequence joins TRBV12-3 or TRBV12-4 and TRBJ1-4, with TRBD1 matching 9 bases. The V segment lost 5 bases and the J segment 8 bases; nucleotides outside the gene matches: 9. This CDR3 spans 15 amino acids. The CDR3 sequence is CASSPQGASGEKLFF. The DNA for the CDR3 is TGTGCCAGCAGTCCACAGGGGGCGAGTGGGGAAAAACTGTTTTTT.

The chain carries TRBV5-1 and TRBJ1-6, with 7 bases aligning to TRBD1. From germline, CDR1 is SGHRS and CDR2 YFSETQ. The trim removed 1 base at V and 6 bases at J, leaving 16 bases unmatched. The CDR3 spans 19 residues. CDR3 in DNA: TGCGCCAGCAGCTTGAAACTAGTAGGTCGACAGGGATCTAATTCACCCCTCCACTTT. Translated: CASSLKLVGRQGSNSPLHF.

V gene TRBV7-6 combines with J gene TRBJ2-2; D perhaps matches TRBD2 (7 bases). This CDR3 region has 16 residues. Germline V gene sequence: CDR1 SGHVS, CDR2 FNYEAQ. V was trimmed by 3 bases and J by 4 bases, leaving 15 bases between them. Written as DNA, the CDR3 is TGTGCCAGCAGCTTCGAAAGGGGAGGGGGCACCGGGGAGCTGTTTTTT. This encodes CASSFERGGGTGELFF.

In its sample, this clonotype was seen many times. The rearrangement joins TRBV7-9 to TRBJ2-3; the D is unclear. The germline V and J ends were trimmed by 2 bases and 11 bases, with 20 bases remaining between them. CDR1 SEHNR and CDR2 FQNEAQ come from the germline V gene (reference sequence). The CDR3 loop spans 15 amino acids. The CDR3 DNA sequence: TGTGCCAGCAGCTTAAGTACGCTGGATCACCTTGGGCAGTATTTT. Protein: CASSLSTLDHLGQYF.

This clonotype showed up just a few times. The V gene is TRBV20-1, the J gene TRBJ2-2; 10 bases line up with TRBD2. The CDR3 consists of 15 residues. Germline values: CDR1 DFQATT, CDR2 SNEGSKA (reference sequence). The trim removed 5 bases at V and 4 bases at J, leaving 7 bases unmatched. DNA for the CDR3: TGCAGTGCTGGAGCGGGAGGGCCCTTCACCGGGGAGCTGTTTTTT. It translates to CSAGAGGPFTGELFF.

The chain recombines TRBV29-1 with TRBJ2-1, with 8 bases matching TRBD2. The CDR3 length is 15 residues. In germline, CDR1 is SQVTM, CDR2 ANQGSEA. The V segment lost 6 bases and the J segment 7 bases; nucleotides outside the gene matches: 14. The CDR3 loop reads CSVAPGTSVRNEQFF. The CDR3 region has the DNA TGCAGCGTAGCTCCCGGGACTAGTGTAAGGAATGAGCAGTTCTTC.

This clonotype was counted many times. The chain uses TRBV5-1 and TRBJ2-1; the D gene is possibly TRBD2 (6 bases). The CDR3 runs to 13 residues. V gave up 2 bases and J gave up 6 bases, with 9 bases separating them. The germline V gene has CDR1 SGHRS and CDR2 YFSETQ. The CDR3 DNA is TGCGCCAGCAGCTTCCTAGCGAGCAATGAGCAGTTCTTC. Protein product: CASSFLASNEQFF.

This clonotype was seen only a few times. The chain links TRBV3-1 to TRBJ2-2, with 7 bases aligning to TRBD1. Unmatched junction bases numbered 4, after V lost 5 bases and J lost 4 bases. This CDR3 region has 14 residues. Germline lookup yields CDR1 LGHDT and CDR2 YNNKEL (reference sequence). As DNA, the CDR3 is TGTGCCAGCAGCGAAACAGGGGTCACCGGGGAGCTGTTTTTT. Translating it yields CASSETGVTGELFF.

This clonotype was found a few times. The genes are TRBV5-1 and TRBJ1-1, with a possible D match to TRBD1 (6 bases). Germline V gene data show CDR1 as SGHRS and CDR2 as YFSETQ. The CDR3 runs to 16 residues. Between the trimmed V and J ends, which lost 0 bases and 0 bases, there was a span of 12 bases. The CDR3 DNA reads as TGCGCCAGCAGCTTGGGGGATCAGGGGTTGAACACTGAAGCTTTCTTT. Translation: CASSLGDQGLNTEAFF.

To note about this clonotype: One end of the junction varies from germline; a read error may be responsible. The chain links TRBV7-7 to TRBJ2-3, with TRBD2 matching 10 bases. The germline V gene has CDR1 SSHAT and CDR2 FNYEAQ (reference sequence). The CDR3 is 16 amino acids. The CDR3 spells CASSHESGRGTDTQYF. The CDR3 DNA follows: TGTGCTAGCAGCCATGAGAGCGGGAGGGGGACAGATACGCAGTATTTT.

Points on this clonotype: One end of the junction varies from germline; a read error may be responsible. The CDR3 region is CASSPGPHPLGF. DNA of the CDR3: TGTGCCAGCAGCCCCGGCCCCCATCCCTTGGGTTTT. The V gene is TRBV3-1, the J gene TRBJ1-4; D ambiguous. Germline V gene lookup returns CDR1 LGHDT and CDR2 YNNKEL (reference sequence). This CDR3 has 12 residues.

The CDR3 sequence is CATSETLTGELFF. The CDR3, as DNA: TGTGCCACCAGTGAAACCTTAACCGGGGAGCTGTTTTTT. The chain couples TRBV24-1 to TRBJ2-2; D call uncertain. CDR1 and CDR2 (germline): KGHDR, SFDVKD. This CDR3 comprises 13 residues. V lost 4 bases and J lost 5, with 7 bases in between.